These T cell receptor beta chains were read from a single sample in a study of blood T cells in healthy people across ages. TCRdb reprocessed the 5' RACE reads via MiXCR and lists one record per CDR3 protein. The repertoire includes fewer than 1,000,000 distinct CDR3 sequences, more than 40% of them detected once, and around 18% sits in the top ten. The sequenced sample consisted of blood. The receptors were sampled from a man in his fifties or sixties in good health. Each CDR3 is given with its conserved first and last residue. Fields, in order: clone size, J gene, V gene, CDR3 protein. Clone size, where shown, is once, few, many, or a class for clones that have expanded.

size: many; J: TRBJ2-1; V: TRBV29-1; CDR3: CSVAQGTTGVDEQFF
size: -; J: TRBJ1-4; V: TRBV7-9; CDR3: CATLDSLNEKLFF
size: -; J: TRBJ1-1; V: TRBV20-1; CDR3: CSARRQGGEAFF
size: -; J: TRBJ2-5; V: TRBV5-1; CDR3: CASRDGTVKETQYF
size: -; J: TRBJ2-3; V: TRBV28; CDR3: CASRTPGLAKSPDTQYF
size: few; J: TRBJ1-6; V: TRBV27; CDR3: CASSPTGVGYSPLHF
size: -; J: TRBJ2-1; V: TRBV4-1; CDR3: CASSQVVVLTYNEQFF
size: -; J: TRBJ2-7; V: TRBV7-2; CDR3: CASSLDSGSYEQSF
size: -; J: TRBJ2-2; V: TRBV27; CDR3: CASSKQGNFAGELFF
size: -; J: TRBJ2-3; V: TRBV20-1; CDR3: CSAPRPGRRTGTDTQYF
size: -; J: TRBJ1-1; V: TRBV25-1; CDR3: CASSELGTVGVNTEAFF
size: many; J: TRBJ2-3; V: TRBV6-1; CDR3: CASSEILRRVTRDTQYF
size: -; J: TRBJ2-7; V: TRBV5-6; CDR3: CASSNTTVSYEQYF
size: -; J: TRBJ1-5; V: TRBV7-9; CDR3: CASSPEGVQPQHF
size: few; J: TRBJ2-7; V: TRBV7-8; CDR3: CASSPDIYEQYF
size: -; J: TRBJ2-2; V: TRBV7-3; CDR3: CTSSLTHGTGELFF
size: -; J: TRBJ2-1; V: TRBV2; CDR3: CASNGGTSFRDEQFF
size: many; J: TRBJ2-7; V: TRBV12-3/TRBV12-4; CDR3: CASRGQGYEQYF
size: -; J: TRBJ2-7; V: TRBV4-3; CDR3: CASSLETVGSYEQYF
size: -; J: TRBJ2-7; V: TRBV20-1; CDR3: CSASSGGDYEQYF
size: -; J: TRBJ1-5; V: TRBV27; CDR3: CASSSLHAGDQPQHF
size: -; J: TRBJ2-7; V: TRBV27; CDR3: CASGRNRVFYEQYF
size: few; J: TRBJ2-5; V: TRBV10-3; CDR3: CAISGPDRSQETQYF